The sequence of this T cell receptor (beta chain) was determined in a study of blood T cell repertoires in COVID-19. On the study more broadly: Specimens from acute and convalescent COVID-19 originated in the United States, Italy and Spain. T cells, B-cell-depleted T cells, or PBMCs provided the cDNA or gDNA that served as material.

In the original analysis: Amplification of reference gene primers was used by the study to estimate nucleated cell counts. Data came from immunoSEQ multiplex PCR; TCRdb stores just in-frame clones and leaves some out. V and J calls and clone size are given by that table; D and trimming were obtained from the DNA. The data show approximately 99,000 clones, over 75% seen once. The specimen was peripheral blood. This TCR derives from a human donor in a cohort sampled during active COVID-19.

The CDR3 DNA follows: TGTGCCAGCAGCCCCGAAGGAACTAGGCTGTTCTTC. Translation gives CASSPEGTRLFF. The chain is built from TRBV3-1 (or the pseudogene TRBV3-2) and TRBJ2-1, with a tentative D call TRBD2 (5 bases). The CDR3 consists of 12 residues. V was trimmed by 4 bases and J by 15 bases, leaving 16 bases between them. The germline gives CDR1 LGHDT, CDR2 YNNKEL (reference sequence).